The next 26 T cell receptor beta chains were all read from a single sample in a study of blood T cell repertoires in COVID-19. The method was immunoSEQ multiplex PCR; TCRdb's version includes in-frame clones alone and lacks a portion of them. The repertoire has hundreds of thousands of clones, 90% of them found once; the top ten carry around 2.6%. The sample comprised PBMCs or T cells enriched from blood (not recorded which). The receptor set was obtained from a man in his fifties or sixties who had recovered from COVID-19.

Concerning this clone: Other DNA variants within this sample encode the same CDR3. This chain uses TRBV5-1 with TRBJ2-5; D remains unclear. Germline V gene sequence: CDR1 SGHRS, CDR2 YFSETQ. The CDR3 totals 14 residues. Trimming took 0 bases from V and 1 from J, leaving 7 bases between them. CDR3 bases: TGCGCCAGCAGCTTGGCGGGTTCCCAAGAGACCCAGTACTTC. The encoded protein is CASSLAGSQETQYF.

V gene TRBV2 combines with J gene TRBJ2-7; 12 positions match TRBD1. CDR3 length: 15 residues. CDR1 SNHLY and CDR2 FYNNEI come from the germline V gene. Trimming removed 3 bases from V and 6 bases from J; junction bases left unmatched: 6. Written as DNA, the CDR3 is TGTGCCAGCAGTGAGGGTGGGACAGGGGGCCTCGAGCAGTACTTC. Translated, it gives CASSEGGTGGLEQYF.

This rearrangement joins TRBV2 to TRBJ2-7, with D maybe TRBD2 (5 bases). The V gene lost 4 bases and the J gene lost 3 bases, with 13 bases spanning the gap. Germline CDR1 is SNHLY and CDR2 is FYNNEI. The CDR3 runs to 14 residues. The chain's CDR3 is CASSGSPGGYEQYF. The DNA of the CDR3 is TGTGCCAGCAGTGGTTCTCCCGGAGGCTACGAGCAGTACTTC. The whole variable domain, filled in from reference TRBV2 and TRBJ2-7, reads EPEVTQTPSHQVTQMGQEVILRCVPISNHLYFYWYRQILGQKVEFLVSFYNNEISEKSEIFDDQFSVERPDGSNFTLKIRSTKLEDSAMYFCASSGSPGGYEQYFGPGTRLTVT.

The chain links TRBV2 to TRBJ2-4; 12 bases line up with TRBD1. Germline loops: CDR1 SNHLY, CDR2 FYNNEI. V lost 6 bases and J lost 0; bases outside the gene matches: 6. The CDR3 runs to 17 residues. The CDR3 DNA reads TGTGCCAGCAGGCCGGGACAGGGGGCGCAAGCCAAAAACATTCAGTACTTC. This sequence encodes CASRPGQGAQAKNIQYF.

The chain recombines TRBV19 with TRBJ2-7; TRBD1 aligns across 7 bases. CDR3 length: 13 residues. Germline CDR1 reads LNHDA; CDR2 reads SQIVND (reference sequence). The trim removed 3 bases at V and 5 bases at J, leaving 4 bases unmatched. Written as DNA, the CDR3 is TGTGCCAGTAGTATTTACAGGGGCCACGAGCAGTACTTC. It translates to CASSIYRGHEQYF.

Regarding this clone: This sample includes further DNA sequences coding for the same CDR3. The chain joins TRBV9 to TRBJ2-1, with 7 bases matching TRBD2. The CDR3 is made up of 16 amino acids. V was pared by 0 bases and J by 2 bases, with 5 bases of the junction left unmatched. The germline CDR1 and CDR2 sequences are SGDLS and YYNGEE. The CDR3 DNA sequence: TGTGCCAGCAGCGTAGAAGCTAGCGGAGCCTACAATGAGCAGTTCTTC. Protein product: CASSVEASGAYNEQFF.

DNA of the CDR3: TGTGCCATCAGTCCGGGGGGCGTTGGGATCACCGGGGAGCTGTTTTTT. Protein product: CAISPGGVGITGELFF. The chain recombines TRBV10-3 with TRBJ2-2; TRBD2 might be the D (7 bases). Germline V gives CDR1 ENHRY, CDR2 SYGVKD. The CDR3 extends over 16 amino acids. The V and J ends lost 5 bases and 4 bases respectively, with 17 bases between them.

V is TRBV9 and J is TRBJ1-4; 9 positions agree with TRBD1. Unmatched junction bases numbered 6, after V lost 4 bases and J lost 2 bases. The CDR3 spans 16 residues. CDR1 is SGDLS, CDR2 YYNGEE, per germline. CDR3 in amino acids: CASSPLQGATNEKLFF. CDR3 bases: TGTGCCAGCAGCCCATTACAGGGGGCCACTAATGAAAAACTGTTTTTT.

The chain employs TRBV5-6 and TRBJ2-7; D call uncertain. This CDR3 has 17 amino acids. Trimming removed 1 base from V and 2 bases from J, with 19 bases in between. Germline assignment: CDR1 SGHDT and CDR2 YYEEEE. The CDR3 DNA follows: TGTGCCAGCAGCTTGACCCGAAACTCTTATCGTGCCTACGAGCAGTACTTC. Translated: CASSLTRNSYRAYEQYF.

This chain joins TRBV19 and TRBJ1-3; D gene unclear. Germline lookup yields CDR1 LNHDA and CDR2 SQIVND (reference sequence). Trimming took 5 bases from V and 4 from J, leaving 18 bases between them. This CDR3 has 16 residues. CDR3 amino acids: CASSQLSGYGGNTIYF. The CDR3 bases are TGTGCCAGTAGTCAGTTGTCAGGTTACGGAGGAAACACCATATATTTT.

The chain has TRBV28 and TRBJ1-1; TRBD1 aligns across 10 bases. Germline values: CDR1 MDHEN, CDR2 SYDVKM. The CDR3 loop spans 13 amino acids. After removal of 8 bases from V and 10 bases from J, the junction contained 10 bases not matched to a gene. In DNA form, the CDR3 reads TGTGCCAGCCAGACAGGGGGCGCCTTCGGAGCTTTCTTT. Protein: CASQTGGAFGAFF.

The chain links TRBV19 to TRBJ2-1; 11 bases line up with TRBD1. This CDR3 spans 15 amino acids. CDR1 and CDR2 from the germline V gene are LNHDA and SQIVND (reference sequence). J lost 6 bases, V lost 8 bases, and 9 bases had no gene match. The CDR3 DNA reads TGTGCCAGTGCGCCGGGACAGGGGGGTTTCAATGAGCAGTTCTTC. Its translation is CASAPGQGGFNEQFF. The complete variable domain, with remaining parts taken from reference TRBV19 and TRBJ2-1, reads DGGITQSPKYLFRKEGQNVTLSCEQNLNHDAMYWYRQDPGQGLRLIYYSQIVNDFQKGDIAEGYSVSREKKESFPLTVTSAQKNPTAFYLCASAPGQGGFNEQFFGPGTRLTVL.

This clone was picked up one time. The chain combines TRBV2 with TRBJ1-2; TRBD1 agrees at 8 bases. Per germline, CDR1 SNHLY and CDR2 FYNNEI. This CDR3 has 16 amino acids. Trimming took 6 bases from V and 4 from J; bases not matched to a gene: 13. CDR3: CASSDPGQVDFYGYTF. CDR3 in DNA: TGTGCCAGCAGCGATCCGGGACAGGTGGACTTCTATGGCTACACCTTC. Looking up the rest from reference TRBV2 and TRBJ1-2 gives the full variable domain: EPEVTQTPSHQVTQMGQEVILRCVPISNHLYFYWYRQILGQKVEFLVSFYNNEISEKSEIFDDQFSVERPDGSNFTLKIRSTKLEDSAMYFCASSDPGQVDFYGYTFGSGTRLTVV.

This chain uses TRBV2 with TRBJ1-3, with a possible D match to TRBD1 (6 bases). CDR3 length: 15 residues. The germline CDR1 and CDR2 sequences are SNHLY and FYNNEI. V lost 6 bases and J 1 base, leaving 13 bases between the germline ends. CDR3 bases: TGTGCCAGCAGCGCTACGACAGGATCTGGAAACACCATATATTTT. It yields the protein CASSATTGSGNTIYF.

This chain uses TRBV5-6 with TRBJ1-1, with D tentatively TRBD1 (5 bases). The CDR3 runs 14 residues. Germline-derived CDR1 and CDR2 are SGHDT and YYEEEE. Deletions cut 0 bases from V and 0 bases from J, with 6 bases between. CDR3 coding DNA: TGTGCCAGCAGCTTGGCAGGGATGAACACTGAAGCTTTCTTT. It codes for CASSLAGMNTEAFF.

The chain employs TRBV19 and TRBJ1-1; D possibly corresponds to TRBD1 (6 bases). V lost 5 bases, J lost 4 bases, and 14 bases lay in between. This CDR3 region has 14 residues. Germline loops: CDR1 LNHDA, CDR2 SQIVND (reference sequence). CDR3 DNA sequence: TGTGCCAGTAGTCTGAGGGGGATCGGCACTGAAGCTTTCTTT. This sequence encodes CASSLRGIGTEAFF.

V gene TRBV7-9 combines with J gene TRBJ1-2; 9 nucleotides match TRBD1. After removal of 1 base from V and 8 bases from J, the junction contained 5 bases not matched to a gene. CDR1 SEHNR and CDR2 FQNEAQ come from the germline V gene (reference sequence). The CDR3 is made up of 14 amino acids. DNA for the CDR3: TGTGCCAGCAGCTTAGACAGGGGGCGTCGCGGCTACACCTTC. It is translated as CASSLDRGRRGYTF.

This clone was found once. This rearrangement joins TRBV18 to TRBJ1-3; D unresolved. The CDR3 consists of 15 residues. V gave up 2 bases and J gave up 0 bases, with 8 bases separating them. Germline V lookup: CDR1 KGHSH, CDR2 LQKENI. The DNA for the CDR3 is TGTGCCAGCTCACCAGAGAGCATCTCTGGAAACACCATATATTTT. This translates into CASSPESISGNTIYF. The full variable domain, completed using reference TRBV18 and TRBJ1-3, is NAGVMQNPRHLVRRRGQEARLRCSPMKGHSHVYWYRQLPEEGLKFMVYLQKENIIDESGMPKERFSAEFPKEGPSILRIQQVVRGDSAAYFCASSPESISGNTIYFGEGSWLTVV.

The chain links TRBV5-1 to TRBJ2-3; D is unclear. Germline V lookup: CDR1 SGHRS, CDR2 YFSETQ. CDR3 length: 15 amino acids. V gave up 4 bases and J gave up 0 bases, with 12 bases separating them. For the CDR3, the DNA is TGCGCCAGCAGCCCGGGTCTTACTAGCACAGATACGCAGTATTTT. Translation: CASSPGLTSTDTQYF.

The rearrangement links TRBV7-3 to TRBJ1-2, with D unclear. This CDR3 spans 16 amino acids. Trimming removed 4 bases at V and 7 bases at J, with 22 bases between. Germline loops: CDR1 SGHTA, CDR2 FQGTGA. Here the CDR3 DNA reads TGTGCCAGCAGCTCCCTTGAGAGGGTCCCCCTTGGTGGCTACACCTTC. Protein product: CASSSLERVPLGGYTF.

This clone was observed a handful of times. V gene TRBV24-1 combines with J gene TRBJ2-2; D is uncertain. Germline CDR1 and CDR2: KGHDR and SFDVKD. The CDR3 has 12 residues. Trimming cost V 5 bases and J 6 bases, with 6 bases left between them. CDR3 nucleotide sequence: TGTGCCACCAGTGGTGGCCCCGGGGAGCTGTTTTTT. The encoded protein is CATSGGPGELFF.

The genes are TRBV4-2 and TRBJ1-2, with TRBD1 matching over 10 bases. The CDR3 contains 15 residues. Germline CDR1 LGHNA, CDR2 YNFKEQ. Germline trimming cut 5 bases from V and 3 bases from J; bases unmatched to any gene: 6. For the CDR3, the DNA is TGTGCCAGCAGCTCTCCCGGGACAGGGGACTATGGCTACACCTTC. Protein product: CASSSPGTGDYGYTF.

The V gene is TRBV29-1, the J gene TRBJ1-3; D not resolved. V was shortened by 3 bases and J by 2 bases, with 5 bases between the two germline ends. The CDR3 extends over 12 amino acids. The germline V gene encodes CDR1 SQVTM and CDR2 ANQGSEA. The CDR3 DNA reads TGCAGCGTTGACACTCCTGGAAACACCATATATTTT. The encoded protein is CSVDTPGNTIYF.

This clone was detected only a few times. The rearrangement uses TRBV10-1 and TRBJ2-2, with 9 positions matching TRBD1. The germline V gene encodes CDR1 WNHNN and CDR2 SYGVQD (reference sequence). The CDR3 has 16 amino acids. With V trimmed by 3 bases and J by 2 bases, 4 bases remained unmatched. Here the CDR3 reads CASSDGTGINTGELFF. CDR3 sequence (DNA): TGCGCCAGCAGTGACGGGACAGGGATTAACACCGGGGAGCTGTTTTTT.

The CDR3 coding sequence is TGTGCCAGCAGCTTACAATTTCCTACAGGGTCACCCCTCCACTTT. Its translation: CASSLQFPTGSPLHF. The chain carries TRBV11-2 and TRBJ1-6, with D tentatively TRBD1 (6 bases). This CDR3 has 15 residues. Germline V lookup: CDR1 SGHAT, CDR2 FQNNGV. With 2 bases removed from V and 10 bases from J, the gap between germline ends came to 15 bases.

This sequence joins TRBV4-1 and TRBJ1-6, with D possibly TRBD1 on 5 matching bases. V dropped 0 bases and J dropped 14 bases, with 14 bases sitting between them. The germline CDR1 and CDR2 sequences are MGHRA and YSYEKL. CDR3 length: 14 residues. Written as DNA, the CDR3 is TGCGCCAGCAGCCAAGATCGGGGGGTTGAAACCCTCCACTTT. As protein: CASSQDRGVETLHF.